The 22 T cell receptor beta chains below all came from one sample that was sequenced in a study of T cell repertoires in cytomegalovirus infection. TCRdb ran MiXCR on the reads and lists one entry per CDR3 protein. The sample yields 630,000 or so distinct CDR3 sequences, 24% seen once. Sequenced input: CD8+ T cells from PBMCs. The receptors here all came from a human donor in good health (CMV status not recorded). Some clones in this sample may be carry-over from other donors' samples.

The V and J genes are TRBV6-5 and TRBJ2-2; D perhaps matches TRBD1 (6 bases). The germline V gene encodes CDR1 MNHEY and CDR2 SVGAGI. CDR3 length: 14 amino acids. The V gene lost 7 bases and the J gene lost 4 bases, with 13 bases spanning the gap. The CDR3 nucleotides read TGTGCCAGCACTAAAGACAGGAGCACCGGGGAGCTGTTTTTT. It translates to CASTKDRSTGELFF.

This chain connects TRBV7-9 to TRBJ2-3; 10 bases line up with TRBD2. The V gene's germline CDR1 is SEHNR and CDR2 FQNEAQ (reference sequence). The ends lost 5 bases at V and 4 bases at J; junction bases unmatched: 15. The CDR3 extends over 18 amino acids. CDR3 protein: CASSPPGGSSGGSDTQYF. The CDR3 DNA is TGTGCCAGCAGCCCCCCGGGGGGTTCTAGCGGGGGTTCAGATACGCAGTATTTT.

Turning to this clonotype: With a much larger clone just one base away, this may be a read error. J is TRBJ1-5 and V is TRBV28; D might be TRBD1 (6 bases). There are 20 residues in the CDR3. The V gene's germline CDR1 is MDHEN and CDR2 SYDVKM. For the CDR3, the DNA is TGTGTCAGCAGCCCACGCGCGGGACGATCCGGGACACATAGCAATCAGCCCCAGCATTTT. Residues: CVSSPRAGRSGTHSNQPQHF.

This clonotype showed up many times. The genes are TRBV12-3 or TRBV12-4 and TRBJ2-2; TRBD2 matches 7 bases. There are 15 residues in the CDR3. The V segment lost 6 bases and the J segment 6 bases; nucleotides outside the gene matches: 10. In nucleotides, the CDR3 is TGTGCCAGCAGCCTACGGGGGGAAGGAGCCGGGGAGCTGTTTTTT. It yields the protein CASSLRGEGAGELFF.

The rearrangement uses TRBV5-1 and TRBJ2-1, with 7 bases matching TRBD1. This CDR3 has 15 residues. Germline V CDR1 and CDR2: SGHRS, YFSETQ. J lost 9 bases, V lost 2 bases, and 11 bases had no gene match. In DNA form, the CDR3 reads TGCGCCAGCAGCTTACAGGGGTCTGGTGCGATTGAGCAGTTCTTC. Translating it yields CASSLQGSGAIEQFF.

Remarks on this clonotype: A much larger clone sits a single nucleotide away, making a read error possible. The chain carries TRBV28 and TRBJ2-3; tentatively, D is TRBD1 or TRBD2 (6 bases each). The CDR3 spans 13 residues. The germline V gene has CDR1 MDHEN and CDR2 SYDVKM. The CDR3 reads CVTAGQLTDTQYF. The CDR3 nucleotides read TGTGTCACCGCGGGACAACTCACAGATACGCAGTATTTT.

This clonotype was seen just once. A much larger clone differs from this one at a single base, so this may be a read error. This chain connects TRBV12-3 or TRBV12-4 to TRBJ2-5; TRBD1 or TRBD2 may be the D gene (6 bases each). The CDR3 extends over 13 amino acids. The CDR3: CVSSFGGGETQYF. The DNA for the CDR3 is TGTGTCAGCAGTTTTGGAGGGGGAGAGACCCAGTACTTC.

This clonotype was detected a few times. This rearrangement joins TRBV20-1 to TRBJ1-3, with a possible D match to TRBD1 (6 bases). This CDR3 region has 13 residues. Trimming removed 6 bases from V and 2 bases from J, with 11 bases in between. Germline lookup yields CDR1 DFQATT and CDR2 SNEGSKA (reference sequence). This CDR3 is CSAENRAGNTIYF. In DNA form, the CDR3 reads TGCAGTGCGGAAAACAGGGCTGGAAACACCATATATTTT.

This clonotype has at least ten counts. CDR3 residues: CASSPTQGADQPQHF. In DNA, the CDR3 is TGTGCCAGCAGTCCTACACAGGGAGCGGATCAGCCCCAGCATTTT. The chain recombines TRBV28 with TRBJ1-5, with D possibly TRBD1 on 6 matching bases. Trimming took 5 bases from V and 5 from J, leaving 16 bases between them. CDR1 MDHEN and CDR2 SYDVKM come from the germline V gene. The CDR3 is 15 amino acids.

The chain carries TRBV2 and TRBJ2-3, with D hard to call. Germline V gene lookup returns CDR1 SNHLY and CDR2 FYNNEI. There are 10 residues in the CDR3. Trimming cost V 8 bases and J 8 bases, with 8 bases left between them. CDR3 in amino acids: CASLKGTQYF. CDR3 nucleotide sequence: TGTGCCAGCTTAAAGGGTACGCAGTATTTT.

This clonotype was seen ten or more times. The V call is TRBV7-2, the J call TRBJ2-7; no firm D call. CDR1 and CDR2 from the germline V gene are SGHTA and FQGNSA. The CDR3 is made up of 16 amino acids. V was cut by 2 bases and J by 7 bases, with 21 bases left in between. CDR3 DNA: TGTGCCAGCAGCTTACCACCTACTGTTTTTGTCGGGGAGCAGTACTTC. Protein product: CASSLPPTVFVGEQYF. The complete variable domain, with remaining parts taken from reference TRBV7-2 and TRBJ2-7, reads GAGVSQSPSNKVTEKGKDVELRCDPISGHTALYWYRQSLGQGLEFLIYFQGNSAPDKSGLPSDRFSAERTGGSVSTLTIQRTQQEDSAVYLCASSLPPTVFVGEQYFGPGTRLTVT.

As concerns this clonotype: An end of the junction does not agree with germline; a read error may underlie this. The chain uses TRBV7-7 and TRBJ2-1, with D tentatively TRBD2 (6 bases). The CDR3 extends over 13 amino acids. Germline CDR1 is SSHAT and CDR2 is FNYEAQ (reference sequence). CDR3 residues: CASSHRLVGEQFF. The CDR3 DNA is TGTGCTAGCAGCCACCGACTAGTGGGTGAGCAGTTCTTC.

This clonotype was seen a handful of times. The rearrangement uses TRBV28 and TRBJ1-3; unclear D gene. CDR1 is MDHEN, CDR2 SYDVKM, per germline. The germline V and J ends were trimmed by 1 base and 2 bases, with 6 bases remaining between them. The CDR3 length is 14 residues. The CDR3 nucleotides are TGTGCCAGCAGTTTATACCGGGCTGGAAACACCATATATTTT. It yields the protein CASSLYRAGNTIYF.

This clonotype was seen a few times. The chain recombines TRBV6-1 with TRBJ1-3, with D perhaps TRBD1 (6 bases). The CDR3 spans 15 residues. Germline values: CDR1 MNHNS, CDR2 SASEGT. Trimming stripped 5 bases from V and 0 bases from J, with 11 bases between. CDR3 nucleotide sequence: TGTGCCAGCAGTCAGGGGCTGATCTCTGGAAACACCATATATTTT. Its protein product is CASSQGLISGNTIYF.

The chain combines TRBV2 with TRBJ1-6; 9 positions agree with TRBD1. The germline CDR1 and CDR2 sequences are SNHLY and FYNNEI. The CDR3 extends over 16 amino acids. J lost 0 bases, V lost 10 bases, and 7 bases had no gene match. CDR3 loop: CAIWTGVDSYNSPLHF. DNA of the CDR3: TGTGCCATCTGGACAGGGGTCGACTCCTATAATTCACCCCTCCACTTT.

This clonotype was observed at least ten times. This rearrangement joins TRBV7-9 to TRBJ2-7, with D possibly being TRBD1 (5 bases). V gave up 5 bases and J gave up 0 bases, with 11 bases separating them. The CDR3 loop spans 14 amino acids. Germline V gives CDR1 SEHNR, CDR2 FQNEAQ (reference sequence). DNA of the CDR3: TGTGCCAGCAGCCCCCCGGACAACTCCTACGAGCAGTACGTC. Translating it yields CASSPPDNSYEQYV.

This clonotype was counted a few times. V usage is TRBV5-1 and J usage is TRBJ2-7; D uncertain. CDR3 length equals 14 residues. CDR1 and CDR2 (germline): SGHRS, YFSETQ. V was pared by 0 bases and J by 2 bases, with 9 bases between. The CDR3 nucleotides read TGCGCCAGCAGCTTGGAGATGGGGACCTACGAGCAGTACTTC. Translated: CASSLEMGTYEQYF.

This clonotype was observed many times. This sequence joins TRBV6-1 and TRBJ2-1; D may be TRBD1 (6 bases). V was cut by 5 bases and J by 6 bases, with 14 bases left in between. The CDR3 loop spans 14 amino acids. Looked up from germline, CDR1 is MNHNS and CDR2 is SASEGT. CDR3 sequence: CASSSAKQGNEQFF. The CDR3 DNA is TGTGCCAGCAGTTCGGCCAAACAGGGCAATGAGCAGTTCTTC.

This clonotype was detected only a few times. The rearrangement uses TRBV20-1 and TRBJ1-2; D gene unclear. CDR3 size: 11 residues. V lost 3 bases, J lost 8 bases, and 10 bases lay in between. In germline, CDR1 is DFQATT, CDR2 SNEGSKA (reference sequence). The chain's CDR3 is CSARVYYGYTF. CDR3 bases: TGCAGTGCTAGGGTTTATTACGGCTACACCTTC.

CDR3 protein: CASSLVRGPDTQYF. CDR3 coding DNA: TGTGCCAGCAGCTTAGTCCGGGGGCCAGATACGCAGTATTTT. This chain connects TRBV7-9 to TRBJ2-3; D might be TRBD1 or TRBD2, each matching 6 bases. CDR1 SEHNR and CDR2 FQNEAQ come from the germline V gene (reference sequence). The CDR3 has 14 residues. V lost 1 base and J 4 bases, leaving 9 bases between the germline ends.

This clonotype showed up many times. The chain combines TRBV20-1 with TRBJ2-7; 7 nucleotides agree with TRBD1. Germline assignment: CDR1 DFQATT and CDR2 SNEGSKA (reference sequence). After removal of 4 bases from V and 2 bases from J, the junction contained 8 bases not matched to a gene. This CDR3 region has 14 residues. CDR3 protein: CSAIAGTATYEQYV. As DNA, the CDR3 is TGCAGTGCTATTGCCGGGACAGCAACCTACGAGCAGTACGTC.

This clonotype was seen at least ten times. This CDR3 is CASSPRTVTNTGELFF. Here the CDR3 DNA reads TGCGCCAGCAGCCCCCGGACAGTAACGAACACCGGGGAGCTGTTTTTT. The chain is built from TRBV4-1 and TRBJ2-2, with D possibly matching TRBD1 (6 bases). From germline, CDR1 is MGHRA and CDR2 YSYEKL. CDR3 length: 16 residues. With 4 bases removed from V and 0 bases from J, the gap between germline ends came to 12 bases.